One and the same sample provided the 19 T cell receptor beta chains below, sequenced in a study of vaccination and CD4 T cells after COVID-19. Their target antigens are unknown. Treatment noted: roughly ten-day PBMC culture with coronavirus spike peptide pools or control peptides (ViraFEST assay). The Oncomine TCR Beta short-read assay was what sequenced the DNA obtained from cultured CD4+ T cells. In TCRdb, the PCR reads were re-called with MiXCR into one record per CDR3 protein. This sample has 20,000 to 25,000 distinct CDR3 sequences, with 30% to 45% found just once. Source: CD4+ T cells from blood, cultured in vitro, taken before SARS-CoV-2 vaccination. The receptors shown here come from a human donor who had recovered from COVID-19.

This rearrangement joins TRBV7-2 to TRBJ2-3; tentative D call: TRBD2 (6 bases). In germline, CDR1 is SGHTA, CDR2 FQGNSA. The CDR3 has 13 residues. V lost 3 bases and J lost 5, with 9 bases in between. The CDR3 coding sequence is TGTGCCAGCAGCTTGGGACTTGGAGATACGCAGTATTTT. Protein sequence: CASSLGLGDTQYF.

CDR3 residues: CASSFTPSSYNEQFF. The CDR3 nucleotides read TGTGCCAGCAGTTTCACTCCGAGCTCCTACAATGAGCAGTTCTTC. The chain links TRBV6-5 to TRBJ2-1; D gene ambiguous. The CDR3 covers 15 residues. Per the germline V gene, CDR1 is MNHEY and CDR2 is SVGAGI. V was cut by 4 bases and J by 0 bases, with 10 bases left in between.

This clonotype was observed a handful of times. The chain combines TRBV7-8 with TRBJ2-5, with 8 bases lining up with TRBD2. J was trimmed by 4 bases and V by 5 bases; bases with no gene match: 12. CDR1 is SGHVS and CDR2 is FQNEAQ in the germline V gene. CDR3 length: 16 amino acids. The CDR3 DNA reads as TGTGCCAGCAGCCGGGGGGGTAGAGGGGTGGTAGAGACCCAGTACTTC. It translates to CASSRGGRGVVETQYF. The variable domain in full, with the rest retrieved from reference TRBV7-8 and TRBJ2-5, is GAGVSQSPRYKVAKRGQDVALRCDPISGHVSLFWYQQALGQGPEFLTYFQNEAQLDKSGLPSDRFFAERPEGSVSTLKIQRTQQEDSAVYLCASSRGGRGVVETQYFGPGTRLLVL.

The genes are TRBV20-1 and TRBJ2-2, with TRBD2 identical over 13 bases. This CDR3 is 18 amino acids long. CDR1 DFQATT and CDR2 SNEGSKA come from the germline V gene (reference sequence). After removal of 2 bases from V and 1 base from J, the junction contained 7 bases not matched to a gene. The chain's CDR3 is CSARSGTSGAMNTGELFF. The CDR3 region has the DNA TGCAGTGCTAGATCGGGGACTAGCGGGGCCATGAACACCGGGGAGCTGTTTTTT.

This chain uses TRBV5-1 with TRBJ1-2; D gene ambiguous. This CDR3 contains 15 residues. Germline V gives CDR1 SGHRS, CDR2 YFSETQ. Trimming left V 1 base short and J 7 bases short, with 17 bases between. The CDR3 sequence is CASSLSGSKSGGYTF. Written as DNA, the CDR3 is TGCGCCAGCAGCTTGTCGGGATCCAAGTCCGGTGGCTACACCTTC.

The chain employs TRBV11-2 and TRBJ2-7; possibly TRBD2 for D (5 bases). The CDR3 consists of 11 residues. Germline V gene sequence: CDR1 SGHAT, CDR2 FQNNGV. V was pared by 5 bases and J by 6 bases, with 8 bases between. The CDR3 DNA sequence: TGTGCCAGCAGCAGCGCGGGCGAGCAGTACTTC. It specifies CASSSAGEQYF.

The chain couples TRBV20-1 to TRBJ1-4; a weak D match, TRBD1 (6 bases). Germline CDR1 DFQATT, CDR2 SNEGSKA (reference sequence). The CDR3 extends over 13 amino acids. V was trimmed by 3 bases and J by 5 bases, leaving 10 bases between them. CDR3 nucleotide sequence: TGCAGTGCTAGTCCCGGGGGCAATGAAAAACTGTTTTTT. This translates into CSASPGGNEKLFF.

This chain uses TRBV11-3 with TRBJ2-2, with a possible D match to TRBD1 (5 bases). The CDR3 loop spans 15 amino acids. Germline V gives CDR1 SGHNT, CDR2 YENEEA. V lost 3 bases to trimming and J lost 0 bases, with 8 bases between them. In DNA form, the CDR3 reads TGTGCCAGCAGCTTGGGCAGGGCGAACACCGGGGAGCTGTTTTTT. This sequence encodes CASSLGRANTGELFF.

The table lists this clonotype with a few counts. The chain joins TRBV20-1 to TRBJ2-1, with D perhaps TRBD1 or TRBD2 (5 bases each). V shed 0 bases and J shed 9 bases, with 15 bases lying between them. This CDR3 comprises 14 residues. The V gene's germline CDR1 is DFQATT and CDR2 SNEGSKA (reference sequence). The CDR3 is CSAREQDWFGEQFF. CDR3 coding DNA: TGCAGTGCTAGAGAACAGGACTGGTTTGGTGAGCAGTTCTTC.

This clonotype has more than one count but fewer than ten. The chain uses TRBV4-3 and TRBJ1-2; D unresolved. CDR3 length: 14 residues. The V end lost 1 base, the J end lost 2 bases, and 8 bases lay between the germline ends. CDR1 is LGHNA and CDR2 is YSLEER in the germline V gene. The chain's CDR3 is CASSQVPGNYGYTF. CDR3 DNA sequence: TGCGCCAGCAGCCAAGTTCCGGGAAACTATGGCTACACCTTC.

This clonotype was picked up a small number of times. The V call is TRBV15, the J call TRBJ2-3; D call uncertain. V was cut by 3 bases and J by 1 base, with 14 bases left in between. Looked up from germline, CDR1 is LNHNV and CDR2 is YYDKDF (reference sequence). The CDR3 extends over 16 amino acids. As DNA, the CDR3 is TGTGCCACCAGCAGGGAGACCACTTCCCGCACAGATACGCAGTATTTT. Protein product: CATSRETTSRTDTQYF.

This chain joins TRBV12-3 or TRBV12-4 and TRBJ2-5, with TRBD2 matching 8 bases. The CDR3 has 16 amino acids. Germline trimming cut 3 bases from V and 4 bases from J; bases unmatched to any gene: 10. CDR3 in amino acids: CASSFFGGRSRETQYF. CDR3 nucleotide sequence: TGTGCCAGCAGTTTCTTCGGCGGGAGGTCTCGAGAGACCCAGTACTTC.

This sequence joins TRBV7-2 and TRBJ2-7, with D possibly being TRBD1 (5 bases). Germline assignment: CDR1 SGHTA and CDR2 FQGNSA. V was pared by 4 bases and J by 4 bases, with 14 bases between. The CDR3 extends over 14 amino acids. CDR3 in DNA: TGTGCCAGCAGCTCTAGATTAAAGGGGTACGAGCAGTACTTC. It is translated as CASSSRLKGYEQYF.

This chain uses TRBV27 with TRBJ2-7; the match to TRBD2 covers 12 bases. Losses at the gene ends were 4 bases for V and 4 bases for J; bases not matched to a gene: 5. The germline CDR1 and CDR2 sequences are MNHEY and SMNVEV (reference sequence). The CDR3 has 15 amino acids. CDR3 sequence: CASSSTTSGRYEQYF. For the CDR3, the DNA is TGTGCCAGCAGTTCCACGACTAGCGGGAGATACGAGCAGTACTTC.

This chain uses TRBV11-2 with TRBJ2-3; no clear D gene. The CDR3 has 12 residues. The germline V gene has CDR1 SGHAT and CDR2 FQNNGV. Trimming shortened V by 2 bases and J by 1 base, and 1 base separated the two germline ends. The CDR3 loop is CASSLRTDTQYF. As DNA, the CDR3 is TGTGCCAGCAGCTTACGCACAGATACGCAGTATTTT.

This clonotype has a handful of counts. The chain uses TRBV7-9 and TRBJ2-1; D might be TRBD1 or TRBD2, each matching 5 bases. The CDR3 contains 12 residues. Germline CDR1 and CDR2: SEHNR and FQNEAQ (reference sequence). The V and J ends lost 1 base and 12 bases respectively, with 10 bases between them. The CDR3 sequence: CASSLGGIVQFF. DNA of the CDR3: TGTGCCAGCAGCTTAGGGGGGATAGTGCAGTTCTTC.

This chain joins TRBV28 and TRBJ1-1; TRBD1 is a possible D gene (6 bases). There are 14 residues in the CDR3. With 4 bases removed from V and 0 bases from J, the gap between germline ends came to 9 bases. CDR1 is MDHEN, CDR2 SYDVKM, per germline. The chain's CDR3 is CASSWGGLNTEAFF. DNA for the CDR3: TGTGCCAGCAGTTGGGGGGGCCTGAACACTGAAGCTTTCTTT.

V usage is TRBV7-2 and J usage is TRBJ1-1; 7 positions match TRBD1. V dropped 2 bases and J dropped 5; count of bases not matched to a gene: 14. The CDR3 runs 17 residues. Looked up from germline, CDR1 is SGHTA and CDR2 is FQGNSA. CDR3 region: CASSLRWTGLLRTEAFF. CDR3 DNA sequence: TGTGCCAGCAGCTTACGATGGACAGGTTTACTGAGGACTGAAGCTTTCTTT.

This clonotype appeared a few times. The chain combines TRBV6-1 with TRBJ1-5, with a weak D call TRBD1 (5 bases). The CDR3 runs to 13 residues. The V end was cut by 1 base, the J end by 7 bases, with 8 bases between. Germline CDR1 is MNHNS and CDR2 is SASEGT. CDR3: CASSEGTQQPQHF. The CDR3 nucleotides read TGTGCCAGCAGTGAAGGGACACAGCAGCCCCAGCATTTT.